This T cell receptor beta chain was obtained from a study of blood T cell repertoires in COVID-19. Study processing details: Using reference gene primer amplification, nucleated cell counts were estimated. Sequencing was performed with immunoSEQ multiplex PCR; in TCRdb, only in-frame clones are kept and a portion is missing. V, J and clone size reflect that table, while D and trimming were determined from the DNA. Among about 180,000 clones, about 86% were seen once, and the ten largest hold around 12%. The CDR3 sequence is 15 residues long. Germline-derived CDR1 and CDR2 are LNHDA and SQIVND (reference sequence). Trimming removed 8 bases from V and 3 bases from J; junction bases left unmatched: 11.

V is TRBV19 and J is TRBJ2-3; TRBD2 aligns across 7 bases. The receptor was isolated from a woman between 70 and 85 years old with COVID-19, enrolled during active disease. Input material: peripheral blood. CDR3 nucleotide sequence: TGTGCCAGTCTGAGATCGCTAGCGGAAACAGATACGCAGTATTTT. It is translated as CASLRSLAETDTQYF.